These 22 T cell receptor beta chains originate from one sample sequenced in a study of CD8+ T cells in alopecia areata. TCR sequencing used cDNA made by reverse transcription of extracted RNA. Measured with immunoSEQ multiplex PCR; TCRdb has only the in-frame clones, and not every one. The sample shows some 110,000 clones, around 50% of them seen only once. The treatment: oral pan-JAK inhibitor, 5-10 mg twice daily. The specimen was CD8+ T cells sorted from blood, collected at week 24, from a patient treated with tofacitinib. These TCRs come from a human donor with alopecia areata.

This clone was picked up a small number of times. Written as DNA, the CDR3 is TGTGCCAGCAGCCCGATGGGTCCGTACCAAGAGACCCAGTACTTC. Translated: CASSPMGPYQETQYF. V is TRBV7-9 and J is TRBJ2-5; D ambiguous. CDR1 SEHNR and CDR2 FQNEAQ come from the germline V gene (reference sequence). V was trimmed by 5 bases and J by 0 bases, leaving 13 bases between them. CDR3 length: 15 amino acids.

The V and J genes are TRBV7-9 and TRBJ2-2; D is ambiguous. V was clipped by 4 bases and J by 1 base, with 16 bases between them. Germline CDR1 and CDR2: SEHNR and FQNEAQ (reference sequence). CDR3 length: 17 residues. DNA for the CDR3: TGTGCCAGCAGCTATCCCCTTCGAGGTCTGAACACCGGGGAGCTGTTTTTT. Its translation: CASSYPLRGLNTGELFF.

This chain joins TRBV7-6 and TRBJ1-5; D gene unclear. The CDR3 is 15 residues long. The V end was cut by 2 bases, the J end by 0 bases, with 8 bases between. Germline CDR1 is SGHVS and CDR2 is FNYEAQ. In nucleotides, the CDR3 is TGTGCCAGCAGCTTAAACCCCGATAGCAATCAGCCCCAGCATTTT. Residues: CASSLNPDSNQPQHF.

V usage is TRBV5-6 and J usage is TRBJ2-7; weak D call: TRBD2 (6 bases). CDR3 length: 13 residues. Trimming left V 3 bases short and J 0 bases short, with 7 bases between. Germline V gene lookup returns CDR1 SGHDT and CDR2 YYEEEE. The CDR3 DNA sequence: TGTGCCAGCAGCTCTAGCGACTCCTACGAGCAGTACTTC. Its translation: CASSSSDSYEQYF.

This clone was observed a handful of times. The V gene is TRBV30, the J gene TRBJ2-7, with D unresolved. Germline lookup yields CDR1 GTSNPN and CDR2 SVGIG (reference sequence). This CDR3 has 13 residues. The V end was cut by 5 bases, the J end by 2 bases, with 13 bases between. CDR3 sequence reads: CAWGGEQTYEQYF. The CDR3 DNA reads as TGTGCCTGGGGTGGGGAACAGACCTACGAGCAGTACTTC.

This chain uses TRBV6-5 with TRBJ1-2; unclear D gene. V gave up 4 bases and J gave up 4 bases, with 16 bases separating them. CDR1 MNHEY and CDR2 SVGAGI come from the germline V gene. The CDR3 consists of 15 residues. The CDR3 here is CASSFLTDGSYGYTF. The CDR3 bases are TGTGCCAGCAGTTTTTTAACGGACGGATCCTATGGCTACACCTTC.

This clone was seen a few times. This rearrangement joins TRBV4-1 to TRBJ2-4; possibly TRBD1 or TRBD2 for D (6 bases each). Germline CDR1 reads MGHRA; CDR2 reads YSYEKL. This CDR3 has 17 amino acids. Trimming pared 1 base from V and 6 bases from J, leaving 19 bases between. The CDR3 nucleotides read TGCGCCAGCAGCCAAGTGAGGGGGGCAGGGTCGGGAAACATTCAGTACTTC. Translated: CASSQVRGAGSGNIQYF.

The rearrangement joins TRBV27 to TRBJ2-2; no firm D call. With 8 bases removed from V and 5 bases from J, the gap between germline ends came to 12 bases. Germline CDR1 MNHEY, CDR2 SMNVEV (reference sequence). The CDR3 sequence is 13 residues long. CDR3 DNA: TGTGCCAGCGGCCTCTCTGGGACCGGGGAGCTGTTTTTT. Amino acids: CASGLSGTGELFF.

V and J are TRBV7-9 and TRBJ1-5; D is unclear. Germline V lookup: CDR1 SEHNR, CDR2 FQNEAQ (reference sequence). CDR3 length: 13 amino acids. Between the trimmed V and J ends, which lost 3 bases and 4 bases, there was a span of 7 bases. CDR3 in amino acids: CASSFQGNQPQHF. CDR3 coding DNA: TGTGCCAGCAGCTTTCAAGGAAATCAGCCCCAGCATTTT. The full variable domain, rest sourced from reference TRBV7-9 and TRBJ1-5, is DTGVSQNPRHKITKRGQNVTFRCDPISEHNRLYWYRQTLGQGPEFLTYFQNEAQLEKSRLLSDRFSAERPKGSFSTLEIQRTEQGDSAMYLCASSFQGNQPQHFGDGTRLSIL.

Worth noting for this clone: A much more abundant neighbour one base away suggests this may be a read error. This sequence joins TRBV6-5 and TRBJ1-6, with D maybe TRBD1 (6 bases). Trimming cost V 4 bases and J 5 bases, with 9 bases left between them. The CDR3 covers 14 residues. The germline CDR1 and CDR2 sequences are MNHEY and SVGAGI. Written as DNA, the CDR3 is TGTGCCAGCAGTTTCTACAGGGATAATTCACCCCTCCACTTT. Protein product: CASSFYRDNSPLHF.

This clone was counted a few times. This chain links TRBV29-1 with TRBJ1-2, with a weak D call TRBD1 (6 bases). CDR1 is SQVTM, CDR2 ANQGSEA, per germline. With 4 bases removed from V and 1 base from J, the gap between germline ends came to 16 bases. This CDR3 contains 15 residues. CDR3 protein: CSVVGTPDFNYGYTF. Here the CDR3 DNA reads TGCAGCGTTGTGGGGACACCAGACTTTAACTATGGCTACACCTTC.

CDR3 residues: CASSFSTGGKETQYF. In nucleotides, the CDR3 is TGTGCCAGCAGCTTTTCCACGGGGGGGAAAGAGACCCAGTACTTC. This chain uses TRBV13 with TRBJ2-5; the match to TRBD2 covers 8 bases. The trim removed 3 bases at V and 3 bases at J, leaving 6 bases unmatched. Germline CDR1 PRHDT, CDR2 FYEKMQ (reference sequence). CDR3 length: 15 residues.

The chain is built from TRBV19 and TRBJ1-1; perhaps TRBD1 as D (6 bases). Germline values: CDR1 LNHDA, CDR2 SQIVND (reference sequence). The V end lost 3 bases, the J end lost 0 bases, and 14 bases lay between the germline ends. This CDR3 contains 16 residues. This CDR3 reads CASSIGPGELNTEAFF. As DNA, the CDR3 is TGTGCCAGTAGTATTGGACCAGGGGAGCTGAACACTGAAGCTTTCTTT.

This chain uses TRBV25-1 with TRBJ2-7, with D possibly TRBD2 on 5 matching bases. The CDR3 sequence is 14 residues long. V lost 1 base and J 6 bases, leaving 13 bases between the germline ends. Germline lookup yields CDR1 MGHDK and CDR2 SYGVNS. The CDR3 region has the DNA TGTGCCAGCAGTGAATTAGAGGGTTTAGCCGAGCAGTACTTC. Translating gives CASSELEGLAEQYF.

This chain links TRBV5-6 with TRBJ2-7; D gene unclear. Trimming removed 4 bases from V and 3 bases from J, with 5 bases in between. The CDR3 has 11 amino acids. Germline V gene lookup returns CDR1 SGHDT and CDR2 YYEEEE. CDR3 nucleotide sequence: TGTGCCAGCAGCGTAAGCTACGAGCAGTACTTC. Translation: CASSVSYEQYF.

This clone was seen a handful of times. V usage is TRBV6-6 and J usage is TRBJ2-7; TRBD2 aligns across 8 bases. The germline V gene encodes CDR1 MNHNY and CDR2 SVGAGI (reference sequence). This CDR3 region has 14 residues. V trimming: 7 bases; J trimming: 0 bases; junction bases outside the gene matches: 5. The CDR3 DNA reads TGTGCCAGCAAAAAGCGGGGGATCTCCTACGAGCAGTACTTC. Amino acid sequence: CASKKRGISYEQYF.

In this sample, this clone turned up once. The chain is built from TRBV5-6 and TRBJ1-5; unclear D gene. V was cut by 0 bases and J by 2 bases, with 12 bases left in between. In germline, CDR1 is SGHDT, CDR2 YYEEEE. This CDR3 has 16 residues. The CDR3 sequence: CASSLGVGWGNQPQHF. The CDR3 DNA reads TGTGCCAGCAGCTTGGGAGTGGGGTGGGGCAATCAGCCCCAGCATTTT.

The sample holds a few counts of this clone. This chain connects TRBV29-1 to TRBJ2-7; TRBD2 matches at 9 bases. V shed 0 bases, J shed 0 bases, and the junction held 6 bases outside the gene matches. Germline CDR1 and CDR2: SQVTM and ANQGSEA. The CDR3 is 16 residues long. CDR3 DNA sequence: TGCAGCGTTGAAGACCAGAGCGGGGGGACCTCCTACGAGCAGTACTTC. Translated, it gives CSVEDQSGGTSYEQYF.

This clone was observed a single time. The V call is TRBV6-5, the J call TRBJ2-7, with D hard to call. This CDR3 is 16 amino acids long. Trimming removed 0 bases from V and 3 bases from J, with 15 bases in between. Germline lookup yields CDR1 MNHEY and CDR2 SVGAGI. The CDR3 here is CASSYSSSRPFYEQYF. The CDR3 DNA reads as TGTGCCAGCAGTTACTCGAGTTCCCGACCCTTCTACGAGCAGTACTTC.

V and J are TRBV6-5 and TRBJ2-7, with D perhaps TRBD2 (7 bases). V was clipped by 5 bases and J by 0 bases, with 14 bases between them. CDR3 size: 15 residues. Germline V gene lookup returns CDR1 MNHEY and CDR2 SVGAGI. In DNA, the CDR3 is TGTGCCAGCAGTCAGGGGAGGGGCCTCTCCTACGAGCAGTACTTC. Protein sequence: CASSQGRGLSYEQYF.

V and J are TRBV4-2 and TRBJ1-2; D unresolved. The CDR3 consists of 12 residues. V gave up 4 bases and J gave up 8 bases, with 11 bases separating them. The V gene's germline CDR1 is LGHNA and CDR2 YNFKEQ. CDR3 nucleotide sequence: TGTGCCAGCAGCCCAGGTGGTGGCGGCTACACCTTC. Amino acids: CASSPGGGGYTF.

V and J are TRBV5-6 and TRBJ2-7; tentatively, D is TRBD2 (6 bases). The length of the CDR3 is 15 residues. V dropped 2 bases and J dropped 1 base, with 13 bases sitting between them. Germline V gives CDR1 SGHDT, CDR2 YYEEEE. The CDR3 reads CASSFAAGLSYEQYF. CDR3 coding DNA: TGTGCCAGCAGCTTTGCGGCGGGGCTGTCCTACGAGCAGTACTTC.